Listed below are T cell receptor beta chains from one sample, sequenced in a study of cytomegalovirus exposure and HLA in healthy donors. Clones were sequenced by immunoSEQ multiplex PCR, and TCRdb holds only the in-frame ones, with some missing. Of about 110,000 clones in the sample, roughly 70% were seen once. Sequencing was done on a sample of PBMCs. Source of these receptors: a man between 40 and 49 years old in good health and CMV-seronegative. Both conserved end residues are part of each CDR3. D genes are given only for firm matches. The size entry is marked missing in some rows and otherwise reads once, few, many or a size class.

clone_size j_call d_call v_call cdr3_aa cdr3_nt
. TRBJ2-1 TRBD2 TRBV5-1 CASSLYRAGGDNEQFF TGCGCCAGCAGCTTGTATCGTGCCGGGGGGGACAATGAGCAGTTCTTC
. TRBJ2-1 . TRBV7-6 CASSLGRTAGSYNEQFF TGTGCCAGCAGCTTAGGCAGGACAGCGGGGTCCTACAATGAGCAGTTCTTC
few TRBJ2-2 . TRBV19 CASSAPTEIGELFF TGTGCCAGTAGTGCCCCGACAGAGATCGGGGAGCTGTTTTTT
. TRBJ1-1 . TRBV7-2 CASSLAGRRVNTEAFF TGTGCCAGCAGCTTAGCCGGCAGGCGGGTAAACACTGAAGCTTTCTTT
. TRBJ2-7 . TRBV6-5 CASSGRQDGYEQYF TGTGCCAGCAGTGGACGACAGGATGGGTACGAGCAGTACTTC
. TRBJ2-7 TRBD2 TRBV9 CASSVASGGLIYEQYF TGTGCCAGCAGCGTGGCTAGCGGGGGGTTAATCTACGAGCAGTACTTC
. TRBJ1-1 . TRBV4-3 CASSQAEGLSTEAFF TGCGCCAGCAGCCAAGCGGAGGGGCTGTCCACTGAAGCTTTCTTT
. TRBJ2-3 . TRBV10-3 CAISESETPQTDTQYF TGTGCCATCAGTGAGTCGGAGACTCCGCAGACAGATACGCAGTATTTT
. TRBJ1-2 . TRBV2 CASGSPEGYGYTF TGTGCCAGCGGGAGCCCCGAGGGCTATGGCTACACCTTC
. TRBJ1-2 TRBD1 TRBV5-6 CASILTGNYGYTF TGTGCCAGCATCTTGACAGGGAACTATGGCTACACCTTC
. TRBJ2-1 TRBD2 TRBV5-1 CASSLVAMERGNEQFF TGCGCCAGCAGCTTGGTTGCGATGGAGCGGGGCAATGAGCAGTTCTTC
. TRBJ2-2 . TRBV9 CASSVAGYTGELFF TGTGCCAGCAGCGTCGCCGGTTACACCGGGGAGCTGTTTTTT
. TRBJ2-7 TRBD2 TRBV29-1 CSVRGDSYEQYF TGCAGCGTTCGGGGGGATTCTTACGAGCAGTACTTC
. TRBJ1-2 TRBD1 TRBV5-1 CASSAGTGALGYTF TGCGCCAGCAGCGCGGGGACAGGGGCTTTAGGCTACACCTTC
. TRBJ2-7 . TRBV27 CASSPPGLRSSYEQYF TGTGCCAGCAGTCCGCCGGGACTTCGATCCTCCTACGAGCAGTACTTC
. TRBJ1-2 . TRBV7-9 CASSAYPNPGNGYTF TGTGCCAGCAGCGCCTACCCGAACCCGGGGAATGGCTACACCTTC
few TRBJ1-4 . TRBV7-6 CASSRLTGSTNEKLFF TGTGCCAGCAGCCGGCTTACAGGGTCCACTAATGAAAAACTGTTTTTT
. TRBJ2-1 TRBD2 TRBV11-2 CASSLGVAGGENEQFF TGTGCCAGCAGCTTAGGAGTAGCGGGGGGTGAGAATGAGCAGTTCTTC
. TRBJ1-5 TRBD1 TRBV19 CASTHRGRQPQHF TGTGCCAGTACCCACAGGGGTAGACAGCCCCAGCATTTT
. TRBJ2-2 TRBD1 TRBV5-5 CASSSGQGVRTGELFF TGTGCCAGCAGCTCTGGACAGGGCGTTCGGACCGGGGAGCTGTTTTTT
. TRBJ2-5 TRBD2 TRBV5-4 CASSTAGGGPWETQYF TGTGCCAGCAGCACGGCGGGCGGGGGGCCGTGGGAGACCCAGTACTTC
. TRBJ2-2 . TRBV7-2 CASSLASANTGELFF TGTGCCAGCAGCTTAGCCAGCGCGAACACCGGGGAGCTGTTTTTT
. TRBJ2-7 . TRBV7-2 CASSSTYEQYF TGTGCCAGCAGTTCAACCTACGAGCAGTACTTC
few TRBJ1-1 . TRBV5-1 CASSFWGKNTEAFF TGCGCCAGCAGCTTTTGGGGCAAGAACACTGAAGCTTTCTTT
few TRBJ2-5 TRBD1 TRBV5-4 CASSLVVGTGGETQYF TGTGCCAGCAGCTTGGTTGTCGGGACAGGGGGAGAGACCCAGTACTTC
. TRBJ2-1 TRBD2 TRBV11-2 CASNPGGSGNEQFF TGTGCCAGCAACCCCGGGGGTAGCGGGAATGAGCAGTTCTTC
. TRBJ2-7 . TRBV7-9 CSSSLRTNEQYF TGTTCCAGCAGCTTAAGGACAAACGAGCAGTACTTC
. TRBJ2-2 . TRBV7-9 CASSLGLNTGELFF TGTGCCAGCAGCTTGGGACTCAACACCGGGGAGCTGTTTTTT
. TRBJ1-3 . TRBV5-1 CASSLGGGNTIYF TGCGCCAGCAGCTTAGGGGGAGGAAACACCATATATTTT
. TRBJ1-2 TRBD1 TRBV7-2 CASSSGTGRHSYTF TGTGCCAGCAGCTCCGGGACAGGGAGGCATAGTTACACCTTC
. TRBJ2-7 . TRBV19 CASSITGSAEQYF TGTGCCAGTAGTATAACAGGGAGCGCCGAGCAGTACTTC
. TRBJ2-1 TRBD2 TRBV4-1 CASSQVGLAGGLGSYNEQFF TGCGCCAGCAGCCAAGTCGGCCTAGCGGGGGGTCTTGGGTCCTACAATGAGCAGTTCTTC